The 2 T cell receptor beta chains below all came from one sample that was sequenced in a study of identifying expanded T cells in peripheral blood. Assay used: immunoSEQ multiplex PCR; TCRdb lists only in-frame clones, some missing. The data show roughly 130,000 clones, with around nine tenths seen just once and 7.5% to 8.5% held by the top ten. The sequenced sample consisted of blood. Source of these receptors: a person aged 18 to 75 in good health.

The rearrangement links TRBV5-8 to TRBJ1-5, with TRBD1 as a possible D gene (5 bases). This CDR3 comprises 15 residues. Germline CDR1 SGHTS, CDR2 YDEGEE. Trimming left V 4 bases short and J 7 bases short, with 18 bases between. In DNA, the CDR3 is TGTGCCAGCAGCCTAGTGGCGACAGCTGACCAGCCCCAGCATTTT. This codes for CASSLVATADQPQHF.

V usage is TRBV5-1 and J usage is TRBJ2-1; 14 bases match TRBD2. Germline-derived CDR1 and CDR2 are SGHRS and YFSETQ. V dropped 4 bases and J dropped 4; count of bases not matched to a gene: 7. This CDR3 comprises 17 residues. The CDR3 loop reads CASSPLGLAGGYNEQFF. As DNA, the CDR3 is TGCGCCAGCAGCCCATTAGGACTAGCGGGAGGATACAATGAGCAGTTCTTC. The full variable domain, rest sourced from reference TRBV5-1 and TRBJ2-1, is KAGVTQTPRYLIKTRGQQVTLSCSPISGHRSVSWYQQTPGQGLQFLFEYFSETQRNKGNFPGRFSGRQFSNSRSEMNVSTLELGDSALYLCASSPLGLAGGYNEQFFGPGTRLTVL.